This T cell receptor (beta chain) was captured by sequencing in a study of identical twins. A universal primer site came from template switching; cDNA carried unique molecular identifiers. TCRdb processed the 5' RACE reads anew with MiXCR; each CDR3 protein has one entry. The table includes about 900,000 distinct CDR3 sequences, about 12% detected once. Germline V gene sequence: CDR1 SEHNR, CDR2 FQNEAQ (reference sequence). V lost 4 bases, J lost 0 bases, and 12 bases lay in between. CDR3 size: 15 residues. This clonotype was observed a handful of times. What it recognizes is unknown. Findings of the study overall: Low generation probability was overrepresented in out-of-frame alpha sequences shared by twins.

These same data were also listed under a study on yellow fever vaccine responses in identical twins. That study reports: Twins' vaccine T cell response reportedly seemed partly convergent, partly personalized.

The chain combines TRBV7-9 with TRBJ2-5; D could derive from TRBD1 or TRBD2 (5 bases each). Source material: PBMCs. This TCR was sampled from a woman aged 18-29 years in good health. In DNA form, the CDR3 reads TGTGCCAGCAGCTCCGGGACCTCGTACCAAGAGACCCAGTACTTC. Residues: CASSSGTSYQETQYF.